A single sample gave rise to the 11 T cell receptor beta chains below, sequenced in a study of molecular identifiers for immune sequencing clone quantification. Each CDR3 protein is one row after TCRdb ran MiXCR on the PCR reads. In the table there are hundreds of thousands of distinct CDR3 sequences, about 25% of which are singletons. The sequencing sample was made of naive CD8+ T cells from blood, with Jurkat cell RNA spiked in. Subset described: FACS-sorted CD8+CD4-CCR7+CD45RA+ naive T cells. All receptors derive from a human donor in good health. Some libraries in this study had Jurkat cell RNA spiked in.

The rearrangement uses TRBV12-3 or TRBV12-4 and TRBJ2-2; TRBD1 aligns across 9 bases. The CDR3 is 16 amino acids. Germline trimming cut 6 bases from V and 3 bases from J; bases unmatched to any gene: 8. CDR3 sequence: CASSAGQGGDTGELFF. DNA of the CDR3: TGTGCCAGCAGCGCGGGACAGGGTGGAGACACCGGGGAGCTGTTTTTT.

The V and J genes are TRBV7-9 and TRBJ1-1; D not resolved. The CDR3 is 12 amino acids. Germline lookup yields CDR1 SEHNR and CDR2 FQNEAQ (reference sequence). The V end was cut by 4 bases, the J end by 6 bases, with 9 bases between. The CDR3 loop is CASSSRTAEAFF. CDR3 DNA: TGTGCCAGCAGCTCCCGAACCGCTGAAGCTTTCTTT.

This clonotype was seen ten or more times. This chain links TRBV29-1 with TRBJ2-3; D is perhaps TRBD1 (6 bases). CDR1 is SQVTM, CDR2 ANQGSEA, per germline. V was shortened by 7 bases and J by 0 bases, with 11 bases between the two germline ends. This CDR3 is 13 amino acids long. CDR3 DNA: TGCAGCGCCGACAGGCCTAGCACAGATACGCAGTATTTT. This translates into CSADRPSTDTQYF.

This clonotype was counted at least ten times. V and J are TRBV20-1 and TRBJ1-5; perhaps TRBD1 as D (5 bases). The germline V gene encodes CDR1 DFQATT and CDR2 SNEGSKA (reference sequence). V dropped 5 bases and J dropped 0 bases, with 11 bases sitting between them. This CDR3 has 14 amino acids. For the CDR3, the DNA is TGCAGTGCTCAATACAGGTCTAGCAATCAGCCCCAGCATTTT. Translation: CSAQYRSSNQPQHF.

The chain has TRBV5-6 and TRBJ1-3, with D hard to call. V lost 4 bases and J 4 bases, leaving 9 bases between the germline ends. The CDR3 contains 13 residues. The germline V gene encodes CDR1 SGHDT and CDR2 YYEEEE. The CDR3 spells CASSPRIGNTIYF. The CDR3 DNA reads TGTGCCAGCAGCCCTCGGATAGGAAACACCATATATTTT.

This clonotype was seen a few times. The chain has TRBV27 and TRBJ2-2; weak D call: TRBD1 (6 bases). Germline CDR1 reads MNHEY; CDR2 reads SMNVEV (reference sequence). Trimming stripped 2 bases from V and 5 bases from J, with 15 bases between. The CDR3 sequence is 16 residues long. CDR3 residues: CASSLVAGTGTGELFF. For the CDR3, the DNA is TGTGCCAGCAGTTTAGTGGCGGGCACAGGGACCGGGGAGCTGTTTTTT.

This clonotype was detected ten times or more. The V gene is TRBV5-6, the J gene TRBJ1-1; D unclear. V lost 0 bases, J lost 1 base, and 7 bases lay in between. Germline CDR1 reads SGHDT; CDR2 reads YYEEEE. The CDR3 sequence is 14 residues long. The CDR3 DNA sequence: TGTGCCAGCAGCTTGGACCAGAAGAACACTGAAGCTTTCTTT. As protein: CASSLDQKNTEAFF.

This clonotype was seen at least ten times. The chain is built from TRBV28 and TRBJ2-3; D gene uncertain. Germline V gives CDR1 MDHEN, CDR2 SYDVKM. This CDR3 has 15 amino acids. V was trimmed by 3 bases and J by 0 bases, leaving 10 bases between them. The DNA of the CDR3 is TGTGCCAGCAGTTTGACACGATTTAGCACAGATACGCAGTATTTT. It codes for CASSLTRFSTDTQYF.

At least ten counts were recorded for this clonotype. V usage is TRBV7-2 and J usage is TRBJ2-7; TRBD2 matches 7 bases. The CDR3 has 14 amino acids. Germline V CDR1 and CDR2: SGHTA, FQGNSA. Germline trimming cut 3 bases from V and 4 bases from J; bases unmatched to any gene: 6. CDR3 sequence: CASSFFVGGYEQYF. In nucleotides, the CDR3 is TGTGCCAGCAGCTTCTTCGTGGGGGGGTACGAGCAGTACTTC. Full variable domain (missing parts from reference TRBV7-2 and TRBJ2-7): GAGVSQSPSNKVTEKGKDVELRCDPISGHTALYWYRQSLGQGLEFLIYFQGNSAPDKSGLPSDRFSAERTGGSVSTLTIQRTQQEDSAVYLCASSFFVGGYEQYFGPGTRLTVT.

Of note for this clonotype: This may come from a read error, since a much larger clone is one base off. The V and J genes are TRBV4-1 and TRBJ1-2; 8 bases are shared with TRBD1. The V and J ends lost 4 bases and 4 bases, in that order; junction bases with no gene match: 8. The CDR3 totals 15 residues. The germline CDR1 and CDR2 sequences are MGHRA and YSYEKL. The CDR3 spells CASSRGTGGGYGYTF. DNA of the CDR3: TGCGCCAGCAGCCGAGGAACAGGGGGAGGCTATGGCTACACCTTC.

In this sample, this clonotype turned up a few times. The V gene is TRBV11-2, the J gene TRBJ1-4; TRBD1 is a possible D gene (5 bases). Trimming removed 5 bases from V and 7 bases from J, with 20 bases in between. CDR1 SGHAT and CDR2 FQNNGV come from the germline V gene. The CDR3 extends over 16 amino acids. For the CDR3, the DNA is TGTGCCAGCAGCAACACAAACGGGGCGGAACGTGAAAAACTGTTTTTT. Its protein product is CASSNTNGAEREKLFF.